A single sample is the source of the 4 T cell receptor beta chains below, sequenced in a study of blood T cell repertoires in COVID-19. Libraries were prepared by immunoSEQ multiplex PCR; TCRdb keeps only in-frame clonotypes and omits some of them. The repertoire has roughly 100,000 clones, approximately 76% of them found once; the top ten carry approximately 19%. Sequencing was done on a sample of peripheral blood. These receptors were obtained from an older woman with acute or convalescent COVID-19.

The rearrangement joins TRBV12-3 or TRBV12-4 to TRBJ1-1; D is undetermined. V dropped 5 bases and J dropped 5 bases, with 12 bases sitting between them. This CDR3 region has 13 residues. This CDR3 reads CASSAPGLTEAFF. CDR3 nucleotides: TGTGCCAGCAGTGCCCCGGGGTTAACTGAAGCTTTCTTT.

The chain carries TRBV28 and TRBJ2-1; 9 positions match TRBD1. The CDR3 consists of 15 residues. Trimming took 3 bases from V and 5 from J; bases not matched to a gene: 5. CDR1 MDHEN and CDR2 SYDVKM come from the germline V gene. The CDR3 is CASSFGTGSNNEQFF. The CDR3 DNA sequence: TGTGCCAGCAGTTTCGGGACAGGGTCTAACAATGAGCAGTTCTTC.

The CDR3: CASTPPFAGGPNEQFF. DNA of the CDR3: TGTGCCAGTACCCCCCCTTTTGCGGGGGGGCCCAATGAGCAGTTCTTC. The genes are TRBV19 and TRBJ2-1, with 9 bases fitting TRBD2. V shed 7 bases and J 6 bases; nucleotides not matched to a gene: 13. This CDR3 region has 16 residues. Germline CDR1 LNHDA, CDR2 SQIVND (reference sequence).

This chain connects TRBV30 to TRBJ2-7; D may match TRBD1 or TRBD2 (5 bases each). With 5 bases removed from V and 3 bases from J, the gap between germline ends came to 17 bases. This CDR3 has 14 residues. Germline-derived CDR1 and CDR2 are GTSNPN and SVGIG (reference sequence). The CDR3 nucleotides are TGTGCCTGGGGGGAGTTCGCAGGGAACTACGAGCAGTACTTC. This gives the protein CAWGEFAGNYEQYF.